The source of this TCR beta chain is a study of early T cells in non-severe SARS-CoV-2 infection. On the study more broadly: Sequenced material consisted of bulk RNA (from unsorted whole blood), and chains were unpaired. Study-wide points: In VDJdb matching, anti-spike CD8 responses were favored while private and CD4 specificities went missing.

Unique molecular identifier tags were affixed to discrete cDNA molecules. TCRdb itself ran the 5' RACE reads through MiXCR, one entry per CDR3 protein. This sample has 26,000 or so distinct CDR3 sequences, with roughly 4.6% found just once. The junction had 4 bases not matched to a gene; V was cut back by 1 base and J by 3 bases. This CDR3 has 15 amino acids. From germline, CDR1 is LGHNA and CDR2 YSLEER. Ten or more counts support this clonotype. Its matching antigen is unknown. The chain recombines TRBV4-3 with TRBJ2-3, with 7 nucleotides matching TRBD2. The sample consisted of whole blood. This receptor was obtained from an adult who was a healthcare worker with PCR-confirmed SARS-CoV-2 infection or an uninfected control (not recorded which). CDR3 sequence: CASSQAWRGTDTQYF. In nucleotides, the CDR3 is TGCGCCAGCAGCCAAGCCTGGCGGGGGACAGATACGCAGTATTTT.